These 30 T cell receptor beta chains share one sample of origin, sequenced in a study of cytomegalovirus exposure and HLA in healthy donors. The primer mix had 60 Vbeta and 13 Jbeta primers. Profiled with immunoSEQ multiplex PCR; TCRdb holds only in-frame clones, not every one. The table has approximately 180,000 clones, 80% seen once. What was sequenced was PBMCs. These receptors all come from a man aged 25-45 years in good health and CMV-seropositive.

V gene TRBV25-1 combines with J gene TRBJ2-2, with D perhaps TRBD1 (6 bases). The CDR3 totals 14 residues. Germline-derived CDR1 and CDR2 are MGHDK and SYGVNS. V was pared by 4 bases and J by 5 bases, with 11 bases between. CDR3: CASSGTTGTGELFF. CDR3 sequence (DNA): TGTGCCAGCAGTGGAACCACAGGGACCGGGGAGCTGTTTTTT.

The genes are TRBV19 and TRBJ1-1; 7 bases line up with TRBD1. Per the germline V gene, CDR1 is LNHDA and CDR2 is SQIVND (reference sequence). The CDR3 loop spans 15 amino acids. The V gene end was trimmed by 6 bases and the J gene end by 0 bases; junction bases not matched to a gene: 7. The CDR3 DNA is TGTGCCAGTAGCTACAGGGGCCCCTTGAACACTGAAGCTTTCTTT. Translated, it gives CASSYRGPLNTEAFF.

This clone was found a few times. The genes are TRBV5-4 and TRBJ2-3; 9 bases align to TRBD2. The CDR3 consists of 15 residues. Trimming at V came to 5 bases and at J to 3 bases, leaving 7 bases not matched to a gene. Per germline, CDR1 SGHNT and CDR2 YYREEE (reference sequence). The CDR3 sequence: CASSLAGGTTDTQYF. The CDR3, as DNA: TGTGCCAGCAGTCTCGCGGGAGGGACAACAGATACGCAGTATTTT.

Points on this clone: This sample includes further DNA sequences coding for the same CDR3. The chain couples TRBV27 to TRBJ2-7, with TRBD2 as a possible D gene (5 bases). Trimming shortened V by 2 bases and J by 4 bases, and 9 bases separated the two germline ends. The CDR3 contains 13 residues. Germline V gives CDR1 MNHEY, CDR2 SMNVEV (reference sequence). The CDR3 reads CASSLRGQYEQYF. CDR3 in DNA: TGTGCCAGCAGTTTACGGGGTCAGTACGAGCAGTACTTC.

J is TRBJ1-1 and V is TRBV12-5, with TRBD1 as a possible D gene (5 bases). There are 16 residues in the CDR3. Trimming removed 7 bases at V and 0 bases at J, with 18 bases between. CDR1 is LGHNT, CDR2 FRNRAP, per germline. Here the CDR3 DNA reads TGTGCTAGTGCCACGTCAGTGGGGGGAATGAACACTGAAGCTTTCTTT. Translating it yields CASATSVGGMNTEAFF.

V is TRBV18 and J is TRBJ2-7; TRBD1 might be the D (5 bases). Trimming left V 0 bases short and J 4 bases short, with 16 bases between. Germline CDR1 KGHSH, CDR2 LQKENI. The CDR3 is 16 residues long. CDR3 residues: CASSPPWQGERYEQYF. The CDR3 DNA reads as TGTGCCAGCTCACCACCTTGGCAGGGCGAACGGTACGAGCAGTACTTC.

V gene TRBV11-1 combines with J gene TRBJ2-3; 8 bases fit TRBD2. The CDR3 has 15 residues. Losses at the gene ends were 3 bases for V and 3 bases for J; bases not matched to a gene: 5. Germline loops: CDR1 SGHAT, CDR2 FQDESV (reference sequence). The chain's CDR3 is CASSFLAGFTDTQYF. The CDR3 region has the DNA TGTGCCAGCAGCTTTCTAGCGGGTTTTACAGATACGCAGTATTTT.

The V call is TRBV5-1, the J call TRBJ1-2; TRBD1 matches 7 bases. Germline values: CDR1 SGHRS, CDR2 YFSETQ. Germline trimming cut 4 bases from V and 0 bases from J; bases unmatched to any gene: 12. The CDR3 spans 17 residues. Written as DNA, the CDR3 is TGCGCCAGCAGCCCGATAGGTTGGGACAGAGCTAACTATGGCTACACCTTC. Amino acid sequence: CASSPIGWDRANYGYTF.

V usage is TRBV7-2 and J usage is TRBJ2-5; maybe TRBD2 (5 bases). Germline CDR1 and CDR2: SGHTA and FQGNSA. The CDR3 spans 15 residues. Trimming stripped 1 base from V and 4 bases from J, with 13 bases between. CDR3 loop: CASSLVAGPTETQYF. Written as DNA, the CDR3 is TGTGCCAGCAGCTTAGTTGCGGGCCCTACAGAGACCCAGTACTTC. Together with reference TRBV7-2 and TRBJ2-5, the CDR3 gives the full variable domain: GAGVSQSPSNKVTEKGKDVELRCDPISGHTALYWYRQSLGQGLEFLIYFQGNSAPDKSGLPSDRFSAERTGGSVSTLTIQRTQQEDSAVYLCASSLVAGPTETQYFGPGTRLLVL.

The chain combines TRBV2 with TRBJ1-5, with 8 positions matching TRBD1. J was trimmed by 3 bases and V by 5 bases; bases with no gene match: 6. Germline assignment: CDR1 SNHLY and CDR2 FYNNEI. This CDR3 spans 15 amino acids. The CDR3 protein is CASSSGQANNQPQHF. As DNA, the CDR3 is TGTGCCAGCAGTTCGGGACAGGCGAACAATCAGCCCCAGCATTTT.

This clone was recorded only once. The gene calls are TRBV4-3 and TRBJ2-3; 10 nucleotides match TRBD2. The CDR3 extends over 15 amino acids. Germline V CDR1 and CDR2: LGHNA, YSLEER. Trimming cost V 2 bases and J 4 bases; bases outside gene matches: 3. This chain's CDR3 is CASSQSSGGSDTQYF. The CDR3 coding sequence is TGCGCCAGCAGCCAATCTAGCGGGGGATCAGATACGCAGTATTTT.

This clone has only a few counts. The V call is TRBV5-8, the J call TRBJ2-1, with TRBD2 identical over 7 bases. The V and J ends lost 7 bases and 4 bases, in that order; junction bases with no gene match: 20. CDR1 is SGHTS, CDR2 YDEGEE, per germline. The length of the CDR3 is 18 residues. The DNA of the CDR3 is TGTGCCAGCCCACGTGATTTTATTTCCCGGGGACTATACAATGAGCAGTTCTTC. It translates to CASPRDFISRGLYNEQFF.

The chain carries TRBV7-8 and TRBJ2-7, with D maybe TRBD1 (6 bases). The CDR3 extends over 15 amino acids. Germline values: CDR1 SGHVS, CDR2 FQNEAQ. The V end was cut by 4 bases, the J end by 3 bases, with 16 bases between. As DNA, the CDR3 is TGTGCCAGCAGCTCCCTACCCCGGGACAACTACGAGCAGTACTTC. Translated, it gives CASSSLPRDNYEQYF. Using reference TRBV7-8 and TRBJ2-7 for the parts outside the CDR3, the full variable domain is GAGVSQSPRYKVAKRGQDVALRCDPISGHVSLFWYQQALGQGPEFLTYFQNEAQLDKSGLPSDRFFAERPEGSVSTLKIQRTQQEDSAVYLCASSSLPRDNYEQYFGPGTRLTVT.

CDR3 nucleotide sequence: TGTGCCAGCAGCACCTACAATGAGCAGTTCTTC. This encodes CASSTYNEQFF. The chain combines TRBV28 with TRBJ2-1, with unresolved D. CDR1 is MDHEN and CDR2 is SYDVKM in the germline V gene. The CDR3 is made up of 11 amino acids. V lost 6 bases to trimming and J lost 2 bases, with 2 bases between them.

This clone was detected a few times. This sequence joins TRBV18 and TRBJ1-1; possibly TRBD1 for D (6 bases). With 2 bases removed from V and 4 bases from J, the gap between germline ends came to 11 bases. CDR1 KGHSH and CDR2 LQKENI come from the germline V gene. This CDR3 has 14 residues. The CDR3 DNA sequence: TGTGCCAGCTCACCAGGGGGGGCGGTCACTGAAGCTTTCTTT. Protein sequence: CASSPGGAVTEAFF.

This CDR3 reads CASSSGTGNTEAFF. CDR3 DNA: TGCGCCAGCAGCAGCGGGACAGGGAACACTGAAGCTTTCTTT. This chain connects TRBV5-1 to TRBJ1-1, with 8 bases aligning to TRBD1. CDR1 and CDR2 from the germline V gene are SGHRS and YFSETQ. The length of the CDR3 is 14 residues. Trimming took 4 bases from V and 1 from J; bases not matched to a gene: 3.

This rearrangement joins TRBV6-6 to TRBJ2-7; TRBD2 agrees at 9 bases. CDR1 is MNHNY, CDR2 SVGAGI, per germline (reference sequence). The CDR3 is made up of 16 amino acids. Losses at the gene ends were 8 bases for V and 1 base for J; bases not matched to a gene: 12. CDR3 DNA sequence: TGTGCCAGCTCCCGGGGGGCGGGGGGGCCATCCTACGAGCAGTACTTC. Translating it yields CASSRGAGGPSYEQYF.

The sample holds one count of this clone. V usage is TRBV11-2 and J usage is TRBJ2-3; 8 nucleotides align to TRBD2. Trimming removed 6 bases from V and 6 bases from J; junction bases left unmatched: 5. CDR1 is SGHAT and CDR2 is FQNNGV in the germline V gene. The CDR3 covers 13 residues. CDR3 sequence (DNA): TGTGCCAGCAGTACGGGGGGGCACGATACGCAGTATTTT. This sequence encodes CASSTGGHDTQYF.

V usage is TRBV6-1 and J usage is TRBJ1-4; D gene unclear. V was clipped by 0 bases and J by 8 bases, with 19 bases between them. Germline CDR1 and CDR2: MNHNS and SASEGT. The CDR3 is 17 amino acids. Here the CDR3 reads CASSEAGSLRAREKLFF. The CDR3 nucleotides are TGTGCCAGCAGTGAAGCGGGCAGTCTGAGGGCTAGGGAAAAACTGTTTTTT.

This clone was counted a few times. The rearrangement links TRBV30 to TRBJ2-7; 9 nucleotides agree with TRBD2. The V gene end was trimmed by 4 bases and the J gene end by 5 bases; junction bases not matched to a gene: 6. CDR1 and CDR2 (germline): GTSNPN, SVGIG (reference sequence). The CDR3 covers 13 residues. CDR3 sequence reads: CAWNGREGDEQYF. Written as DNA, the CDR3 is TGTGCCTGGAACGGGCGGGAGGGCGACGAGCAGTACTTC.

About this clone: This specimen includes other DNA sequences encoding the same CDR3. This sequence joins TRBV10-2 and TRBJ2-3, with 10 bases that match TRBD2. Trimming at V came to 6 bases and at J to 4 bases, leaving 10 bases not matched to a gene. CDR1 WSHSY and CDR2 SAAADI come from the germline V gene. The CDR3 length is 16 residues. The CDR3 sequence is CASSDGSGGVADTQYF. The CDR3 coding sequence is TGCGCCAGCAGCGACGGAAGCGGGGGGGTAGCAGATACGCAGTATTTT.

The chain joins TRBV6-5 to TRBJ2-7; the D gene is possibly TRBD2 (5 bases). Germline assignment: CDR1 MNHEY and CDR2 SVGAGI. Trimming cost V 2 bases and J 7 bases, with 15 bases left between them. This CDR3 comprises 14 residues. CDR3 bases: TGTGCCAGCAGTTACCCCGGGCGACGCGGGGAGCAGTACTTC. Translation gives CASSYPGRRGEQYF.

The chain links TRBV5-1 to TRBJ2-1; D not certain. Germline CDR1 SGHRS, CDR2 YFSETQ. V lost 4 bases, J lost 9 bases, and 11 bases lay in between. CDR3 length: 12 amino acids. The CDR3 spells CASSGDQAEQFF. The CDR3 bases are TGCGCCAGCAGCGGTGACCAGGCTGAGCAGTTCTTC.

The chain has TRBV29-1 and TRBJ2-2; TRBD1 aligns across 8 bases. V lost 4 bases, J lost 1 base, and 2 bases stayed unmatched. This CDR3 has 14 amino acids. CDR1 and CDR2 from the germline V gene are SQVTM and ANQGSEA. Here the CDR3 reads CSVAGTGNTGELFF. The CDR3 DNA reads TGCAGCGTTGCCGGGACAGGGAACACCGGGGAGCTGTTTTTT.

J is TRBJ1-5 and V is TRBV6-1; no reliable D call. The CDR3 totals 12 residues. Germline CDR1 reads MNHNS; CDR2 reads SASEGT. Trimming shortened V by 4 bases and J by 4 bases, and 5 bases separated the two germline ends. CDR3 sequence: CASSVVNQPQHF. The CDR3 DNA reads as TGTGCCAGCAGTGTCGTAAATCAGCCCCAGCATTTT.

The table lists this clone with a count of one. J is TRBJ2-7 and V is TRBV29-1, with a possible D match to TRBD2 (5 bases). Germline V CDR1 and CDR2: SQVTM, ANQGSEA. V gave up 1 base and J gave up 5 bases, with 12 bases separating them. The CDR3 contains 13 residues. Written as DNA, the CDR3 is TGCAGCGTTGAAGTTTTACCGGGGAACGAGCAGTACTTC. As protein: CSVEVLPGNEQYF.

The V gene is TRBV28, the J gene TRBJ2-7; 7 bases agree with TRBD1. Germline loops: CDR1 MDHEN, CDR2 SYDVKM. Trimming at V came to 4 bases and at J to 2 bases, leaving 20 bases not matched to a gene. There are 19 residues in the CDR3. The CDR3, as DNA: TGTGCCAGCAGTTCCCCCCTACCTTTTGGACAGGCTTTCACCTACGAGCAGTACTTC. It encodes CASSSPLPFGQAFTYEQYF.

V gene TRBV10-1 combines with J gene TRBJ2-2; TRBD2 aligns across 7 bases. Looked up from germline, CDR1 is WNHNN and CDR2 is SYGVQD (reference sequence). The CDR3 has 14 amino acids. Trimming took 1 base from V and 6 from J; bases not matched to a gene: 2. CDR3 region: CASSEWEGPGELFF. The CDR3 bases are TGCGCCAGCAGTGAGTGGGAGGGTCCCGGGGAGCTGTTTTTT.

V usage is TRBV4-2 and J usage is TRBJ2-7; 10 bases map to TRBD2. The CDR3 is 15 residues long. CDR1 and CDR2 (germline): LGHNA, YNFKEQ. V lost 3 bases to trimming and J lost 1 base; unmatched junction nucleotides: 3. The CDR3 is CASSQGLASSYEQYF. In nucleotides, the CDR3 is TGTGCCAGCAGCCAGGGACTAGCGTCATCCTACGAGCAGTACTTC.

This clone was detected only a few times. The rearrangement joins TRBV2 to TRBJ2-2; TRBD1 might be the D (5 bases). Trimming left V 3 bases short and J 7 bases short, with 15 bases between. CDR3 size: 15 residues. Germline CDR1 and CDR2: SNHLY and FYNNEI. CDR3 amino acids: CASSDWGRSGGELFF. CDR3 in DNA: TGTGCCAGCAGTGATTGGGGCAGGTCGGGCGGGGAGCTGTTTTTT.